The table lists the clone carrying this TCR beta chain with a count of one. Antigen specificity is unknown. The data are from a study of cytomegalovirus exposure and HLA in healthy donors. Broader study findings: Earlier analysis yielded a pattern in which most TCR beta V segments were productive about 87% or about 30% of the time. TCR association rates varied by HLA locus in a later analysis, with DRB1 highest and HLA-C lowest. TCR beta V- and J-gene trimming, according to a later analysis, was linked to a missense DCLRE1C variant. According to the study, about 180 TCR beta chains were cytomegalovirus-associated.

This CDR3 has 14 residues. Deletions cut 1 base from V and 4 bases from J, with 11 bases between. The germline V gene has CDR1 MNHEY and CDR2 SMNVEV (reference sequence). Vbeta (60) and Jbeta (13) primers were used in the PCR. Data came from immunoSEQ multiplex PCR; TCRdb stores just in-frame clones and leaves some out. The sample has 130,000 to 150,000 clones; nearly 80% are singletons. The TCR comes from a male donor in good health and CMV-seronegative. The sample comprised PBMCs. The gene calls are TRBV27 and TRBJ2-7; possible D gene TRBD2, 6 bases. The CDR3 reads CASSLWAGTYEQYF. The CDR3, as DNA: TGTGCCAGCAGTTTATGGGCAGGGACTTACGAGCAGTACTTC.